In this sample, the clone carrying this T cell receptor (beta chain) turned up many times. The data were obtained in a study of T cells in Graves' hyperthyroidism and ophthalmopathy. Looking at the study overall: The authors collected peripheral blood at initial diagnosis, before any treatment.

Germline-derived CDR1 and CDR2 are MNHEY and SVGAGI. V shed 2 bases and J 4 bases; nucleotides not matched to a gene: 2. The CDR3 loop spans 14 amino acids. RNA transcripts gave rise to amplified TCR beta CDR3 regions. When the TCR CDR3 underwent first-round RT-PCR, the HTBI primer set was used. TCRdb redid the calling of the multiplex PCR reads with MiXCR, one entry per CDR3 protein. The sample holds 300,000 or so distinct CDR3 sequences, 16% seen once. This chain joins TRBV6-5 and TRBJ2-1, with 7 positions matching TRBD1. The source of this sequence is a man between 25 and 39 years old with Graves' hyperthyroidism. The sequenced sample consisted of blood. The CDR3 here is CASSYRGLYNEQFF. The CDR3 nucleotides are TGTGCCAGCAGTTACAGGGGGCTGTACAATGAGCAGTTCTTC.